The rows below give T cell receptor beta chains drawn from one sample of a study of T cells in localized non-small cell lung cancer. Using immunoSEQ multiplex PCR, the repertoire was profiled, and TCRdb retains in-frame clones only, with some absent. The sample gives roughly 40,000 clones, 80% to 85% of which show up once; less than 9.5% is in the top ten. The source was peripheral blood mononuclear cells, collected before any cancer treatment. Every receptor here comes from a male donor aged 60 or over with stage II lung adenocarcinoma. Each CDR3 is given with its conserved first and last residue.

V	CDR3
TRBV5-4	CASSLGDRVAGYTF
TRBV28	CASRPVGTKNNEQFF
TRBV5-1	CASKEGLAGGLAEQFF
TRBV10-2	CASSESRRSTDTQYF
TRBV19	CASSMAGQGPYGYTF
TRBV5-4	CASSTEGNQPQHF
TRBV7-3	CASSRSGSADTQYF
TRBV5-4	CASSPRLGGANTGELFF
TRBV5-6	CASSLSPAGIQETQYF
TRBV14	CASSQLTEANYGYTF
TRBV7-9	CASSPPPGATNEKLFF
TRBV27	CASSIIGETQYF
TRBV10-3	CAISGPQVHEQYF
TRBV6-5	CASSSGTIGAEFF
TRBV2	CASSGGLGLGAQHF
TRBV2	CASRQMGVTYNEQFF
TRBV7-6	CASSSINEQYF
TRBV6-5	CASSYSVSNEQFF
TRBV5-6	CASSPLPFSYEQYF